The 3 T cell receptor beta chains listed next were all sequenced from one sample in a study of blood T cell repertoires in COVID-19. The data were produced by immunoSEQ multiplex PCR, yet TCRdb's version contains in-frame clones alone and is incomplete. The sample has roughly 77,000 clones; roughly 85% are singletons. The sequencing input was peripheral blood. These receptors all stem from a man aged 55 to 70 with active or convalescent COVID-19.

The chain carries TRBV5-1 and TRBJ2-1; 7 bases align to TRBD1. There are 16 residues in the CDR3. With 0 bases clipped from V and 3 bases from J, the junction kept 6 bases outside the gene matches. Germline-derived CDR1 and CDR2 are SGHRS and YFSETQ. The chain's CDR3 is CASSLGPGQNYNEQFF. CDR3 bases: TGCGCCAGCAGCTTGGGGCCGGGACAGAACTACAATGAGCAGTTCTTC.

J is TRBJ2-7 and V is TRBV19, with TRBD1 matching over 12 bases. Per germline, CDR1 LNHDA and CDR2 SQIVND (reference sequence). V lost 3 bases to trimming and J lost 2 bases; unmatched junction nucleotides: 11. The CDR3 sequence is 18 residues long. Written as DNA, the CDR3 is TGTGCCAGTAGTATTGGGACCGGGACAGGGGGCGCCCCCTACGAGCAGTACTTC. Its protein product is CASSIGTGTGGAPYEQYF.

The rearrangement links TRBV5-1 to TRBJ1-4; TRBD1 aligns across 8 bases. The trim removed 3 bases at V and 5 bases at J, leaving 6 bases unmatched. The length of the CDR3 is 15 residues. Looked up from germline, CDR1 is SGHRS and CDR2 is YFSETQ. The CDR3 DNA reads TGCGCCAGCAGCTGGAACAGGGGGTGGAATGAAAAACTGTTTTTT. Its translation is CASSWNRGWNEKLFF.